This record concerns one T cell receptor beta chain sequence. Germline loops: CDR1 DFQATT, CDR2 SNEGSKA (reference sequence). With 5 bases removed from V and 11 bases from J, the gap between germline ends came to 18 bases. The CDR3 is 12 amino acids. For TCRbeta, the library was prepared with unique molecular identifiers. TCRdb independently ran MiXCR on the PCR reads; one entry per CDR3 protein. The sample yields 640,000 or so distinct CDR3 sequences, over 15% seen once. This entry comes from a study of T-cell reconstitution after alpha-beta-depleted transplantation in children. The sequencing used PBMCs from the stem cell graft donor, collected from the stem cell graft. This clonotype originated in a human donor who donated a stem cell graft to a child with acute myeloid leukemia. The chain employs TRBV20-1 and TRBJ1-1, with no clear D. The CDR3 loop reads CSAVYGPLEAFF. The CDR3 bases are TGCAGTGCTGTATACGGGCCCCTTGAGGCTTTCTTT.